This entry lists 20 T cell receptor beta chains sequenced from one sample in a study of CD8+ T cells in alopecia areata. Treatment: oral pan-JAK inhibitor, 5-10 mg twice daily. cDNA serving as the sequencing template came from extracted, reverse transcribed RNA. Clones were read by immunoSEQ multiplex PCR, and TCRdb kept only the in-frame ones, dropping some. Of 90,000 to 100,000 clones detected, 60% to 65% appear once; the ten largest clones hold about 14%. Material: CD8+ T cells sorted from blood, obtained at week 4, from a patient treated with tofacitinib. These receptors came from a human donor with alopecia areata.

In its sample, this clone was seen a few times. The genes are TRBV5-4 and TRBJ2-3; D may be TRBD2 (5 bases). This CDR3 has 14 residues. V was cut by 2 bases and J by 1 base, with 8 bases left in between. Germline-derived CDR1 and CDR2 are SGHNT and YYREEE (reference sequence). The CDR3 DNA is TGTGCCAGCAGCTTTGACGGGGGCACAGATACGCAGTATTTT. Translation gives CASSFDGGTDTQYF.

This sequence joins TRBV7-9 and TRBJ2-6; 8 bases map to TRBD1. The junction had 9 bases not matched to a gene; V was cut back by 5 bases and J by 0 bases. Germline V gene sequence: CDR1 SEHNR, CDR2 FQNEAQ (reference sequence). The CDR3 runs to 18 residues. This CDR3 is CASSRQGAMGSGANVLTF. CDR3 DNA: TGTGCCAGCAGCCGTCAGGGGGCGATGGGCTCTGGGGCCAACGTCCTGACTTTC.

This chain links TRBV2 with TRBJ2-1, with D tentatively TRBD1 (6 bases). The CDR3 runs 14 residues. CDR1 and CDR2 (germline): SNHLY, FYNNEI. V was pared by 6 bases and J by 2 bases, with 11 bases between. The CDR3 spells CASRGQSPYNEQFF. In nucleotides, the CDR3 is TGTGCCAGCAGGGGACAATCGCCCTACAATGAGCAGTTCTTC. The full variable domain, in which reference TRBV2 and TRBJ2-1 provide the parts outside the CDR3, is EPEVTQTPSHQVTQMGQEVILRCVPISNHLYFYWYRQILGQKVEFLVSFYNNEISEKSEIFDDQFSVERPDGSNFTLKIRSTKLEDSAMYFCASRGQSPYNEQFFGPGTRLTVL.

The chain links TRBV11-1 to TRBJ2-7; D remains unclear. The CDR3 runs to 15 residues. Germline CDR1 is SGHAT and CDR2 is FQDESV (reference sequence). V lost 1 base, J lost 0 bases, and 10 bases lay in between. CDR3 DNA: TGTGCCAGCAGCTTAGATGCTGGTTACTCCTACGAGCAGTACTTC. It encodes CASSLDAGYSYEQYF.

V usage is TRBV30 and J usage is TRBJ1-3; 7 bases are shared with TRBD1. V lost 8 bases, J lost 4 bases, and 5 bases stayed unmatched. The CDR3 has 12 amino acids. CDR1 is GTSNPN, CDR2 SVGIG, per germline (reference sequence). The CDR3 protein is CATSGQGNTIYF. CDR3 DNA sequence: TGTGCCACCTCGGGACAGGGAAACACCATATATTTT.

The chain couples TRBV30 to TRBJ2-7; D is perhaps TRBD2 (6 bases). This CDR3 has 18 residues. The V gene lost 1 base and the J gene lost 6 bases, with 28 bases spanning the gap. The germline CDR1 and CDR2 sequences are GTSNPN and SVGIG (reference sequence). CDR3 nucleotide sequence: TGTGCCTGGAGTGAAGGACTACCGGGCGCAGGGAGTCTACCCGAGCAGTACTTC. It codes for CAWSEGLPGAGSLPEQYF. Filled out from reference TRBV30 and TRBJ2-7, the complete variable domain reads SQTIHQWPATLVQPVGSPLSLECTVEGTSNPNLYWYRQAAGRGLQLLFYSVGIGQISSEVPQNLSASRPQDRQFILSSKKLLLSDSGFYLCAWSEGLPGAGSLPEQYFGPGTRLTVT.

CDR3 protein: CSVRTGGGGTQYF. Written as DNA, the CDR3 is TGCAGCGTCCGGACAGGGGGCGGTGGTACGCAGTATTTT. This sequence joins TRBV29-1 and TRBJ2-3; 11 positions match TRBD1. Per the germline V gene, CDR1 is SQVTM and CDR2 is ANQGSEA. CDR3 length: 13 amino acids. V dropped 6 bases and J dropped 8; count of bases not matched to a gene: 7.

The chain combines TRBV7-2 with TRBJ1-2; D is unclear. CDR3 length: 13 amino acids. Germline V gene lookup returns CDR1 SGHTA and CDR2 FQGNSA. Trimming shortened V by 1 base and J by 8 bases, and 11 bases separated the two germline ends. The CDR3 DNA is TGTGCCAGCAGCTTAGGAGGGATTAGCGGCTACACCTTC. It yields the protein CASSLGGISGYTF.

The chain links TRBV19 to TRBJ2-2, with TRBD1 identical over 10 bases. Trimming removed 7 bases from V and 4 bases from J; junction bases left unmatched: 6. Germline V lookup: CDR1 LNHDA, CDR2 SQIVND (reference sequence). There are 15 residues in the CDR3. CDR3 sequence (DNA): TGTGCCAGTATAGGGACAGGGGCCGGCACCGGGGAGCTGTTTTTT. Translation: CASIGTGAGTGELFF. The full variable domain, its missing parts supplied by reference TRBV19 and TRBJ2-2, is DGGITQSPKYLFRKEGQNVTLSCEQNLNHDAMYWYRQDPGQGLRLIYYSQIVNDFQKGDIAEGYSVSREKKESFPLTVTSAQKNPTAFYLCASIGTGAGTGELFFGEGSRLTVL.

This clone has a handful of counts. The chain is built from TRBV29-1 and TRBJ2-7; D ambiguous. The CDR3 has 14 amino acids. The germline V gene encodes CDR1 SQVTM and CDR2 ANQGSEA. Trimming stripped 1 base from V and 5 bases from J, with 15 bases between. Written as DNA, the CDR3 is TGCAGCGTTGAAGCTCCAGAACCAGTCCACGAGCAGTACTTC. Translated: CSVEAPEPVHEQYF.

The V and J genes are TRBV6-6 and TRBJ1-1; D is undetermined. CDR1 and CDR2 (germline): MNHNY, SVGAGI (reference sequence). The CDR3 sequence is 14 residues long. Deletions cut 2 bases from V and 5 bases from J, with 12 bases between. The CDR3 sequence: CASSYGAVGTEAFF. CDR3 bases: TGTGCCAGCAGTTACGGAGCGGTGGGGACTGAAGCTTTCTTT.

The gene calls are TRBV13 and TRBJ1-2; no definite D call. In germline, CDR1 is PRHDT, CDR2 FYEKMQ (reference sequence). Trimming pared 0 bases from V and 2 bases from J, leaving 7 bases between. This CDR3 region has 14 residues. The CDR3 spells CASSLGQTNYGYTF. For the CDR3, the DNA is TGTGCCAGCAGCTTAGGACAGACGAACTATGGCTACACCTTC.

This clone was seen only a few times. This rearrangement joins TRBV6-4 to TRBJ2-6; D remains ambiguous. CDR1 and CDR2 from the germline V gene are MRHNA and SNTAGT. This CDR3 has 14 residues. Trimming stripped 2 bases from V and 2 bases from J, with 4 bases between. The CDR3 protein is CASSDSTGANVLTF. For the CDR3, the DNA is TGTGCCAGCAGTGACAGCACTGGGGCCAACGTCCTGACTTTC.

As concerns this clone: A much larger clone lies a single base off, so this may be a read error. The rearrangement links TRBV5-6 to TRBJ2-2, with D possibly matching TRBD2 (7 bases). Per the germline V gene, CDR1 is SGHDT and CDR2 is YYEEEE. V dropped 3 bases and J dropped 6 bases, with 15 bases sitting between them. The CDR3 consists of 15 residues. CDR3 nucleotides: TGTGCCAGCAGCTCGGGGGCGGGAGAGGCCGGGGAGCTGTTTTTT. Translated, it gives CASSSGAGEAGELFF.

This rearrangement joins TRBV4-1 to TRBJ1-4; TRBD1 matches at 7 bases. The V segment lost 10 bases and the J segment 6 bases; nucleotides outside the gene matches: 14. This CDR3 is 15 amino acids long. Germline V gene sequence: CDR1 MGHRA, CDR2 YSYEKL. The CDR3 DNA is TGCGCCACCCAGACAGGGTGGGGGGAAGATGAAAAACTGTTTTTT. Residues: CATQTGWGEDEKLFF.

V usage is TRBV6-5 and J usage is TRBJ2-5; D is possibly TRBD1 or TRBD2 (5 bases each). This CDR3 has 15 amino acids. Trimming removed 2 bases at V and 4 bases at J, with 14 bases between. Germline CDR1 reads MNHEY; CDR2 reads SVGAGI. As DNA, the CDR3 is TGTGCCAGCAGTTACGTTCAGGGAGTTGGAGAGACCCAGTACTTC. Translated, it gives CASSYVQGVGETQYF.

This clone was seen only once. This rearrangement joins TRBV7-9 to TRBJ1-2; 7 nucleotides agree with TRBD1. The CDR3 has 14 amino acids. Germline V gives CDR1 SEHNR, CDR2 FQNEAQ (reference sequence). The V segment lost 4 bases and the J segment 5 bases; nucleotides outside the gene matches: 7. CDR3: CASSSTGTDYGYTF. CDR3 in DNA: TGTGCCAGCAGCTCAACCGGGACAGATTATGGCTACACCTTC.

The CDR3: CASSEIGRSYGYTF. The CDR3 DNA sequence: TGTGCCAGCAGTGAAATAGGGAGGAGCTATGGCTACACCTTC. The V call is TRBV27, the J call TRBJ1-2; D is unresolved. The CDR3 is 14 residues long. CDR1 is MNHEY, CDR2 SMNVEV, per germline (reference sequence). The V and J ends lost 5 bases and 4 bases respectively, with 14 bases between them.

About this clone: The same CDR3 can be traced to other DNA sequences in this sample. CDR3 loop: CSVVEDTQYF. The CDR3 bases are TGCAGCGTTGTCGAGGATACGCAGTATTTT. The V gene is TRBV29-1, the J gene TRBJ2-3, with D unclear. This CDR3 comprises 10 residues. Per germline, CDR1 SQVTM and CDR2 ANQGSEA. V was clipped by 4 bases and J by 6 bases, with 5 bases between them.

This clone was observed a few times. In nucleotides, the CDR3 is TGTGCCAGCAGCGTAGAGGGACAGGAGAACACTGAAGCTTTCTTT. It translates to CASSVEGQENTEAFF. J is TRBJ1-1 and V is TRBV9; TRBD1 aligns across 8 bases. The V segment lost 0 bases and the J segment 1 base; nucleotides outside the gene matches: 2. Germline lookup yields CDR1 SGDLS and CDR2 YYNGEE. The CDR3 covers 15 residues.